This T cell receptor beta chain was captured in a study of shared clonotypes between healthy human individuals. The V segment lost 6 bases and the J segment 7 bases; nucleotides outside the gene matches: 7. Germline V gene lookup returns CDR1 MNHNY and CDR2 SVGAGI (reference sequence). The CDR3 runs 15 residues. On this clone: Antigen specificity is unknown.

Subsets obtained from CD4+ cells comprised CD45RA+ naive and CD45RA-negative memory cells. Template for every sorted-subset replicate PCR totaled roughly 200 ng DNA, roughly 30,000 T cell genomes. Libraries were prepared by immunoSEQ multiplex PCR; TCRdb keeps only in-frame clonotypes and omits some of them. The sample contains 550,000 to 700,000 clones, roughly 73% of which appear only once. General study points: Sharing across a handful of donors was seen in roughly 5% of naive CD4 clonotypes. Memory subsets had estimated richness that was generally smaller than that of naive subsets.

The TCR originated in a woman in her twenties or thirties in good health. The sample comprised memory CD4+ T cells sorted from blood. Subset given: CD45RA-negative fraction. This rearrangement joins TRBV6-6 to TRBJ2-1, with 12 bases matching TRBD2. In DNA, the CDR3 is TGTGCCAGCAGCACAACTAGCGGGAGGAGGAATGAGCAGTTCTTC. Its translation: CASSTTSGRRNEQFF.